What follows are 21 T cell receptor beta chains derived from one specimen sequenced in a study of T cell responses to AZD1222 COVID-19 vaccine. Sequenced by immunoSEQ multiplex PCR; TCRdb stores in-frame clones only, minus some. Of around 150,000 clones listed, about nine tenths were seen once; the top ten hold about 6%. This specimen consisted of peripheral blood, obtained 28 days after the second AZD1222 dose. Receptor source: an adult who received the AZD1222 COVID-19 vaccine.

This rearrangement joins TRBV6-5 to TRBJ2-5; TRBD2 matches at 10 bases. J was trimmed by 5 bases and V by 5 bases; bases with no gene match: 8. Germline assignment: CDR1 MNHEY and CDR2 SVGAGI. The CDR3 covers 15 residues. CDR3 nucleotides: TGTGCCAGCAGTCTTAGCGGGGGGCCGGGGGAGACCCAGTACTTC. It codes for CASSLSGGPGETQYF.

This chain links TRBV3-1 (or the pseudogene TRBV3-2) with TRBJ1-2; 12 bases map to TRBD1. Unmatched junction bases numbered 7, after V lost 4 bases and J lost 4 bases. CDR3 length: 16 residues. The germline V gene encodes CDR1 LGHDT and CDR2 YNNKEL (reference sequence). CDR3 region: CASSPRDRGQIYGYTF. Here the CDR3 DNA reads TGTGCCAGCAGCCCCCGGGACAGGGGGCAAATCTATGGCTACACCTTC.

The chain is built from TRBV7-8 and TRBJ1-5; no firm D call. The germline gives CDR1 SGHVS, CDR2 FQNEAQ. Trimming took 2 bases from V and 0 from J, leaving 14 bases between them. The CDR3 sequence is 17 residues long. CDR3 coding DNA: TGTGCCAGCAGCTTATTGGGCGGCGGAAATAGCAATCAGCCCCAGCATTTT. Translated: CASSLLGGGNSNQPQHF. The whole variable domain, filled in from reference TRBV7-8 and TRBJ1-5, reads GAGVSQSPRYKVAKRGQDVALRCDPISGHVSLFWYQQALGQGPEFLTYFQNEAQLDKSGLPSDRFFAERPEGSVSTLKIQRTQQEDSAVYLCASSLLGGGNSNQPQHFGDGTRLSIL.

About this clone itself: A junction end diverges from the germline sequence, so it may reflect a read error. In nucleotides, the CDR3 is TGTGCTAGCAGCCCCGGCCTAGCGGGGCTAGATACGCAGTATTTT. Its translation is CASSPGLAGLDTQYF. The J gene is TRBJ2-3, the V gene TRBV7-7; TRBD2 agrees at 9 bases. The CDR3 is made up of 15 amino acids. Germline loops: CDR1 SSHAT, CDR2 FNYEAQ (reference sequence).

The V and J genes are TRBV6-5 and TRBJ2-5; 10 nucleotides match TRBD2. The V and J ends lost 4 bases and 1 base, in that order; junction bases with no gene match: 3. This CDR3 has 15 residues. Per germline, CDR1 MNHEY and CDR2 SVGAGI. As DNA, the CDR3 is TGTGCCAGCAGTTCCCCTAGCGGGGGCCAAGAGACCCAGTACTTC. This gives the protein CASSSPSGGQETQYF.

The DNA for the CDR3 is TGTGCCAGCAGTGGTATTGGACAGGGCAAGTTAAGCAATCAGCCCCAGCATTTT. It encodes CASSGIGQGKLSNQPQHF. This chain connects TRBV6-1 to TRBJ1-5, with 8 positions matching TRBD1. The V and J ends lost 4 bases and 1 base, in that order; junction bases with no gene match: 12. The CDR3 is 18 amino acids. Germline CDR1 is MNHNS and CDR2 is SASEGT.

The chain recombines TRBV5-4 with TRBJ1-4, with D possibly matching TRBD1 (6 bases). Trimming left V 4 bases short and J 0 bases short, with 10 bases between. Germline V gene lookup returns CDR1 SGHNT and CDR2 YYREEE (reference sequence). This CDR3 contains 15 residues. The CDR3: CASSLRTATNEKLFF. The CDR3, as DNA: TGTGCCAGCAGCCTGCGGACAGCAACTAATGAAAAACTGTTTTTT.

The chain couples TRBV28 to TRBJ1-2; 8 bases match TRBD1. CDR1 and CDR2 (germline): MDHEN, SYDVKM. V shed 5 bases, J shed 10 bases, and the junction held 12 bases outside the gene matches. The CDR3 contains 14 residues. The chain's CDR3 is CASSLKGTGPDYTF. CDR3 nucleotide sequence: TGTGCCAGCAGTCTTAAAGGGACAGGACCTGACTACACCTTC.

The V and J genes are TRBV28 and TRBJ2-7; the D call may be TRBD1 or TRBD2 (7 bases each). CDR1 and CDR2 from the germline V gene are MDHEN and SYDVKM. This CDR3 spans 14 amino acids. Trimming pared 7 bases from V and 2 bases from J, leaving 15 bases between. The CDR3 DNA reads TGTGCCAGCATATCAGGGGGAGGGGCCTACGAGCAGTACTTC. Translating it yields CASISGGGAYEQYF.

This clone was detected only once. This rearrangement joins TRBV7-2 to TRBJ2-7; D may correspond to TRBD1 or TRBD2 (5 bases each). V lost 1 base to trimming and J lost 6 bases, with 10 bases between them. Looked up from germline, CDR1 is SGHTA and CDR2 is FQGNSA. This CDR3 region has 13 residues. As DNA, the CDR3 is TGTGCCAGCAGCTTAGAATCGGGGCGCGAGCAGTACTTC. This gives the protein CASSLESGREQYF.

This chain links TRBV28 with TRBJ2-7; 8 positions agree with TRBD1. V gave up 5 bases and J gave up 4 bases; unmatched junction bases: 7. CDR1 is MDHEN, CDR2 SYDVKM, per germline. The CDR3 runs to 14 residues. The CDR3 DNA follows: TGTGCCAGCAGTCCGGGACAGGTTAGATACGAGCAGTACTTC. It yields the protein CASSPGQVRYEQYF.

The J gene is TRBJ1-2, the V gene TRBV28, with 9 bases fitting TRBD1. CDR3 length: 14 amino acids. CDR1 and CDR2 (germline): MDHEN, SYDVKM. V trimming: 5 bases; J trimming: 4 bases; junction bases outside the gene matches: 5. The CDR3 sequence is CASSLRDRVYGYTF. The DNA of the CDR3 is TGTGCCAGCAGTCTCCGGGACAGGGTCTATGGCTACACCTTC.

The sample holds one count of this clone. The gene calls are TRBV10-3 and TRBJ1-2; the D is unclear. The CDR3 extends over 11 amino acids. V was shortened by 7 bases and J by 0 bases, with 3 bases between the two germline ends. Germline V gene sequence: CDR1 ENHRY, CDR2 SYGVKD. CDR3 nucleotides: TGTGCCATCACCACTAACTATGGCTACACCTTC. Encoded protein: CAITTNYGYTF.

In this sample, this clone turned up a few times. The gene calls are TRBV27 and TRBJ2-7; D might be TRBD1 (5 bases). The V end lost 6 bases, the J end lost 6 bases, and 24 bases lay between the germline ends. The CDR3 sequence is 16 residues long. The V gene's germline CDR1 is MNHEY and CDR2 SMNVEV (reference sequence). CDR3 nucleotides: TGTGCCAGCAGCCCGTTAGGGGTCCGAGTCAGGGTCGAGCAGTACTTC. Translation: CASSPLGVRVRVEQYF.

Turning to this clone: The sample carries other DNA sequences with the same CDR3. The chain links TRBV6-5 to TRBJ1-4; no definite D call. This CDR3 is built from 15 residues. Trimming shortened V by 2 bases and J by 3 bases, and 10 bases separated the two germline ends. CDR1 is MNHEY and CDR2 is SVGAGI in the germline V gene. The CDR3 sequence: CASSYGGPPNEKLFF. The CDR3 DNA is TGTGCCAGCAGTTACGGAGGGCCTCCTAATGAAAAACTGTTTTTT.

The chain is built from TRBV15 and TRBJ1-5; D uncertain. This CDR3 is 14 amino acids long. With 0 bases removed from V and 2 bases from J, the gap between germline ends came to 5 bases. Germline loops: CDR1 LNHNV, CDR2 YYDKDF (reference sequence). The CDR3 protein is CATSRELGNQPQHF. The CDR3 DNA reads TGTGCCACCAGCAGAGAGCTGGGCAATCAGCCCCAGCATTTT.

V is TRBV4-2 and J is TRBJ1-5; 11 nucleotides agree with TRBD1. The CDR3 is 17 residues long. From germline, CDR1 is LGHNA and CDR2 YNFKEQ. After removal of 1 base from V and 6 bases from J, the junction contained 8 bases not matched to a gene. In nucleotides, the CDR3 is TGTGCCAGCAGCCAAGGGACAGGGGGCGCGTGGGTTCAGCCCCAGCATTTT. This gives the protein CASSQGTGGAWVQPQHF.

This clone was found once. The genes are TRBV12-3 or TRBV12-4 and TRBJ2-7; D is uncertain. The CDR3 contains 11 residues. V lost 5 bases, J lost 3 bases, and 5 bases lay in between. The chain's CDR3 is CASSGNYEQYF. The CDR3, as DNA: TGTGCCAGCAGTGGCAACTACGAGCAGTACTTC.

This rearrangement joins TRBV4-2 to TRBJ1-2; D perhaps matches TRBD1 (6 bases). The CDR3 extends over 15 amino acids. V was trimmed by 4 bases and J by 2 bases, leaving 14 bases between them. Germline V gene data show CDR1 as LGHNA and CDR2 as YNFKEQ. The CDR3 DNA reads TGTGCCAGCAGCCTGAATGCCGGGACAAACTATGGCTACACCTTC. It codes for CASSLNAGTNYGYTF.

The J gene is TRBJ1-3, the V gene TRBV3-1 (or the pseudogene TRBV3-2); the D gene is possibly TRBD1 (5 bases). V was clipped by 4 bases and J by 4 bases, with 14 bases between them. CDR1 is LGHDT and CDR2 is YNNKEL in the germline V gene (reference sequence). The CDR3 runs to 15 residues. CDR3 sequence reads: CASSPRTLIGNTIYF. The CDR3, as DNA: TGTGCCAGCAGCCCCCGGACACTTATAGGAAACACCATATATTTT.

The V and J genes are TRBV18 and TRBJ2-3; D call uncertain. Trimming took off 3 bases at V and 4 bases at J, with 11 bases between the two ends. The germline CDR1 and CDR2 sequences are KGHSH and LQKENI. CDR3 length: 14 residues. As DNA, the CDR3 is TGTGCCAGCTCACCTAGATCCGCGGCAGATACGCAGTATTTT. Translated, it gives CASSPRSAADTQYF.